This T cell receptor beta chain was recovered during a study of cytomegalovirus exposure and HLA in healthy donors. Study findings and constraints: Later analysis indicated greater clonal expansion among HLA-associated TCR beta chains than among equally common other chains. Because they were indistinguishable, some V segments, including TRBV6-2 and TRBV6-3, were excluded.

60 Vbeta and 13 Jbeta primers were used in PCR. Some clones are missing from TCRdb's copy, which holds only in-frame ones; the method was immunoSEQ multiplex PCR. The table has around 200,000 clones, around two thirds seen once. This clone has only a few counts. Its target is not known. The CDR3 spans 15 residues. The genes are TRBV12-1 and TRBJ2-3; the table's D call, TRBD2, has no DNA check behind it. TRBV12-1 is designated a pseudogene. This TCR came from a man aged 40-50 years in good health and CMV-seronegative. Input material: PBMCs. As DNA, the CDR3 is TGTGCCAGCAGACCACTAGCACCCCACACAGATACGCAGTATTTT. This encodes CASRPLAPHTDTQYF.